The present TCR beta chain was sequenced within a study of molecular identifiers for immune sequencing clone quantification. A CD8+CD4-CCR7+CD45RA+ gate was used to sort naive CD8 T cells. TCRdb reprocessed the PCR reads with MiXCR, giving one entry per CDR3 protein. The sample has around 480,000 distinct CDR3 sequences, over 20% seen once. Notes on the study in general: Over 99% of CMV-specific effector molecules, but under 1% of naive ones, were in clones above 20 copies.

Germline V CDR1 and CDR2: MNHEY, SMNVEV (reference sequence). This CDR3 has 14 amino acids. V was shortened by 0 bases and J by 4 bases, with 7 bases between the two germline ends. In the case of this clonotype: No antigen is known for it.

Sequencing was carried out using naive CD8+ T cells from blood, with Jurkat cell RNA spiked in. Subset of the sample: FACS-sorted CD8+CD4-CCR7+CD45RA+ naive T cells. The receptor's source is a human donor in good health. Some libraries in this study had Jurkat cell RNA spiked in. The chain is built from TRBV27 and TRBJ2-1; no clear D. As DNA, the CDR3 is TGTGCCAGCAGTTTATCGGCACGGTACAATGAGCAGTTCTTC. Encoded protein: CASSLSARYNEQFF.